Listed below are T cell receptor beta chains from one sample, sequenced in a study of blood T cells in healthy people across ages. TCRdb fed the 5' RACE reads into MiXCR, producing one record per CDR3 protein. The repertoire holds 650,000 to 800,000 distinct CDR3 sequences, with under 45% as singletons. Sequenced material: blood. The receptor set was obtained from a man between 60 and 75 years old in good health. Each CDR3 is given with its conserved first and last residue. Each record gives: J gene, clone size, D gene, V gene, CDR3 DNA, CDR3 protein. A D gene is named only where the DNA matches it firmly. For some rows the clone size is stated as once, few or many, or as a class when expanded; others skip it.

j_call: TRBJ2-1
clone_size: few
d_call: NA
v_call: TRBV5-1
cdr3_nt: TGCGCCAGCAGCACCCGCGACAATGAGCAGTTCTTC
cdr3_aa: CASSTRDNEQFF

j_call: TRBJ1-1
clone_size: NA
d_call: NA
v_call: TRBV20-1
cdr3_nt: TGCAGTGCTAGAAAGGGGGGGGGATCGGCTGAAGCTTTCTTT
cdr3_aa: CSARKGGGSAEAFF

j_call: TRBJ2-7
clone_size: few
d_call: TRBD1
v_call: TRBV10-3
cdr3_nt: TGTGCCATCAGCCCGGACAGGGACGAGCAGTACTTC
cdr3_aa: CAISPDRDEQYF

j_call: TRBJ2-1
clone_size: many
d_call: NA
v_call: TRBV12-3/TRBV12-4
cdr3_nt: TGTGCCAGCAGTGACATTGGGGGCTCCTACAATGAGCAGTTCTTC
cdr3_aa: CASSDIGGSYNEQFF

j_call: TRBJ1-5
clone_size: NA
d_call: TRBD1
v_call: TRBV29-1
cdr3_nt: TGCAGCGTTGGTGGGACAGGGGGCAATGTCAATCAGCCCCAGCATTTT
cdr3_aa: CSVGGTGGNVNQPQHF

j_call: TRBJ2-7
clone_size: many
d_call: TRBD1
v_call: TRBV29-1
cdr3_nt: TGCAGCGTTGTGACAGGGGTAGGATCCTACGAGCAGTACTTC
cdr3_aa: CSVVTGVGSYEQYF

j_call: TRBJ2-1
clone_size: few
d_call: NA
v_call: TRBV3-1
cdr3_nt: TGTGCCAGCAGCCCAGTTGCGGGCTTGCAGTTCTTC
cdr3_aa: CASSPVAGLQFF

j_call: TRBJ1-4
clone_size: NA
d_call: NA
v_call: TRBV2
cdr3_nt: TGTGCCAGCATGAACAGCCTTGCAACTAATGAAAAACTGTTTTTT
cdr3_aa: CASMNSLATNEKLFF

j_call: TRBJ1-5
clone_size: NA
d_call: TRBD1
v_call: TRBV5-6
cdr3_nt: TGTGCCAGCAGCCTCACTCGACAGGGGGCCCAGCCCCAGCATTTT
cdr3_aa: CASSLTRQGAQPQHF

j_call: TRBJ1-5
clone_size: NA
d_call: TRBD1
v_call: TRBV28
cdr3_nt: TGTGCCAGCAGCCCGGGACAGGCTAGCAATCAGCCCCAGCATTTT
cdr3_aa: CASSPGQASNQPQHF

j_call: TRBJ2-5
clone_size: NA
d_call: TRBD1
v_call: TRBV20-1
cdr3_nt: TGCAGTGCTAGAGACCCGGGACAGCCCCAAGAGACCCAGTACTTC
cdr3_aa: CSARDPGQPQETQYF

j_call: TRBJ2-3
clone_size: NA
d_call: TRBD1
v_call: TRBV24-1
cdr3_nt: TGTGCCACCAGCCCCGGGACAGGGGGAAGGTGGACAGATACGCAGTATTTT
cdr3_aa: CATSPGTGGRWTDTQYF

j_call: TRBJ2-2
clone_size: NA
d_call: NA
v_call: TRBV5-1
cdr3_nt: TGCGCCAGCAGCTTGGAGGGGAGTGGAGGGGAGCTGTTTTTT
cdr3_aa: CASSLEGSGGELFF

j_call: TRBJ2-1
clone_size: medium-sized
d_call: TRBD1
v_call: TRBV7-6
cdr3_nt: TGTGCCAGCAGCTCAGGACAGGGGGCGTCAAATGAGCAGTTCTTC
cdr3_aa: CASSSGQGASNEQFF

j_call: TRBJ2-3
clone_size: few
d_call: TRBD2
v_call: TRBV10-3
cdr3_nt: TGTGCCATCAGTGAGTCGATTAGCGGGGAAGGATATACGCAGTATTTT
cdr3_aa: CAISESISGEGYTQYF

j_call: TRBJ1-2
clone_size: NA
d_call: NA
v_call: TRBV7-9
cdr3_nt: TGTGCCAGCAGCTTAGCCAAAGGGTATGGCTACACCTTC
cdr3_aa: CASSLAKGYGYTF

j_call: TRBJ2-1
clone_size: few
d_call: NA
v_call: TRBV5-4
cdr3_nt: TGTGCCAGCAGCTGGGGGTCGGTAGGCACAATCGATGAGCAGTTCTTC
cdr3_aa: CASSWGSVGTIDEQFF

j_call: TRBJ2-7
clone_size: once
d_call: NA
v_call: TRBV30
cdr3_nt: TGTGCCTGGACTACGGACGGACGACCTGAGCAGTACTTC
cdr3_aa: CAWTTDGRPEQYF

j_call: TRBJ2-5
clone_size: NA
d_call: NA
v_call: TRBV20-1
cdr3_nt: TGCAGTGCTAGAGGGGGTGGGGGAATGGAGACCCAGTACTTC
cdr3_aa: CSARGGGGMETQYF

j_call: TRBJ2-5
clone_size: NA
d_call: NA
v_call: TRBV4-3
cdr3_nt: TGCGCCAGCAGCCAACTTTTGTACGGAGGCAATGAGCAGTACTTC
cdr3_aa: CASSQLLYGGNEQYF

j_call: TRBJ1-2
clone_size: NA
d_call: NA
v_call: TRBV6-2/TRBV6-3
cdr3_nt: TGTGCCAGCAGTCTGGGGGACGGGACCCCCTTTCTCTATGGCTACACCTTC
cdr3_aa: CASSLGDGTPFLYGYTF

j_call: TRBJ1-1
clone_size: NA
d_call: NA
v_call: TRBV12-3/TRBV12-4
cdr3_nt: TGTGCCAGCACTAGGGGTCTGTCGACTGAAGCTTTCTTT
cdr3_aa: CASTRGLSTEAFF

j_call: TRBJ2-5
clone_size: NA
d_call: NA
v_call: TRBV4-3
cdr3_nt: TGCGCCAGCAGCCAAGTAATAGGGGACGAGACCCAGTACTTC
cdr3_aa: CASSQVIGDETQYF

j_call: TRBJ2-7
clone_size: NA
d_call: NA
v_call: TRBV6-1
cdr3_nt: TGTGCCAGCAGTGCTTACCCAGGGAACGAGCAGTACTTC
cdr3_aa: CASSAYPGNEQYF

j_call: TRBJ2-3
clone_size: NA
d_call: TRBD2
v_call: TRBV7-3
cdr3_nt: TGTGCCAGCAGCGCCGGCGAGCGGGGTTTCACAGATACGCAGTATTTT
cdr3_aa: CASSAGERGFTDTQYF

j_call: TRBJ2-1
clone_size: NA
d_call: NA
v_call: TRBV5-1
cdr3_nt: TGCGCCAGCAGCGGGGTAGCGGCCTGGGACTCCTACAATGAGCAGTTCTTC
cdr3_aa: CASSGVAAWDSYNEQFF

j_call: TRBJ1-4
clone_size: once
d_call: TRBD1
v_call: TRBV12-3/TRBV12-4
cdr3_nt: TGTGCCAGCAGTGCTTACAGGGGTAATGAAAAACTGTTTTTT
cdr3_aa: CASSAYRGNEKLFF

j_call: TRBJ2-7
clone_size: NA
d_call: NA
v_call: TRBV3-1
cdr3_nt: TGTGCCAGCAGCCGCCAGACGAGCTCCTACGAGCAGTACTTC
cdr3_aa: CASSRQTSSYEQYF

j_call: TRBJ1-2
clone_size: few
d_call: NA
v_call: TRBV7-3
cdr3_nt: TGTGCCAGCAGCTCTGACAGCTCTAACTATGGCTACACCTTC
cdr3_aa: CASSSDSSNYGYTF

j_call: TRBJ1-6
clone_size: NA
d_call: NA
v_call: TRBV20-1
cdr3_nt: TGCAGTGCTAGAGATCGTGAAGGGGGTTTTTCCTATAATTCACCCCTCCACTTT
cdr3_aa: CSARDREGGFSYNSPLHF

j_call: TRBJ2-6
clone_size: NA
d_call: TRBD1
v_call: TRBV15
cdr3_nt: TGTGCCACCGGGACAGGGGAAAACTCTGGGGCCAACGTCCTGACTTTC
cdr3_aa: CATGTGENSGANVLTF

j_call: TRBJ2-5
clone_size: NA
d_call: NA
v_call: TRBV4-2
cdr3_nt: TGTGCCAGCAGCCAAGAGGTCTTGGGAGAGACCCAGTACTTC
cdr3_aa: CASSQEVLGETQYF

j_call: TRBJ2-5
clone_size: NA
d_call: NA
v_call: TRBV7-2
cdr3_nt: TGTGCCAGCAGCCGGGGGGCCACCGAAGAGACCCAGTACTTC
cdr3_aa: CASSRGATEETQYF

j_call: TRBJ2-5
clone_size: NA
d_call: NA
v_call: TRBV7-2
cdr3_nt: TGTGCCAGCAGACGAGATAATCAGCGGTCTGAGCAGTACTTC
cdr3_aa: CASRRDNQRSEQYF

j_call: TRBJ2-5
clone_size: few
d_call: TRBD1
v_call: TRBV5-1
cdr3_nt: TGCGCCAGCAGCTTGGTCCCAGACAGGGCAGGAGAGACCCAGTACTTC
cdr3_aa: CASSLVPDRAGETQYF

j_call: TRBJ2-4
clone_size: once
d_call: TRBD2
v_call: TRBV29-1
cdr3_nt: TGCAGCGCTGAAGATCTTCCGGGACTAGGCGTAGGGAACATTCAGTACTTC
cdr3_aa: CSAEDLPGLGVGNIQYF

j_call: TRBJ2-7
clone_size: many
d_call: TRBD1
v_call: TRBV6-5
cdr3_nt: TGTGCCAGCAGCTACGACAGGGGGTACGAGCAGTACTTC
cdr3_aa: CASSYDRGYEQYF

j_call: TRBJ1-1
clone_size: NA
d_call: NA
v_call: TRBV27
cdr3_nt: TGTGCCAGCACCGGGGGTTCCGCTGAAGCTTTCTTT
cdr3_aa: CASTGGSAEAFF

j_call: TRBJ1-5
clone_size: few
d_call: NA
v_call: TRBV2
cdr3_nt: TGTGCCAGCAAGGTAGACAGCAATCAGCCCCAGCATTTT
cdr3_aa: CASKVDSNQPQHF

j_call: TRBJ2-2
clone_size: NA
d_call: NA
v_call: TRBV2
cdr3_nt: TGTGCCAGCAGTGAATCTTGGACCGCCGGGGAGCTGTTTTTT
cdr3_aa: CASSESWTAGELFF

j_call: TRBJ2-4
clone_size: NA
d_call: NA
v_call: TRBV6-5
cdr3_nt: TGTGCCAGCAGTTACTCGAGGCTTCAGTACTTC
cdr3_aa: CASSYSRLQYF

j_call: TRBJ2-5
clone_size: NA
d_call: NA
v_call: TRBV2
cdr3_nt: TGTGCCAGCAGTGTTGGAGGGGGATTCCAAGAGACCCAGTACTTC
cdr3_aa: CASSVGGGFQETQYF

j_call: TRBJ2-7
clone_size: few
d_call: NA
v_call: TRBV4-3
cdr3_nt: TGCGCCAGCAGCCAAGATGGGGCAGGGTACAATGAGCAGTACTTC
cdr3_aa: CASSQDGAGYNEQYF

j_call: TRBJ2-7
clone_size: NA
d_call: TRBD2
v_call: TRBV5-1
cdr3_nt: TGCGCCAGCAGATTGGGGGCTAGCGGGGGGACCCTCTACGAGCAGTACTTC
cdr3_aa: CASRLGASGGTLYEQYF

j_call: TRBJ1-1
clone_size: NA
d_call: NA
v_call: TRBV6-2/TRBV6-3
cdr3_nt: TGTGCCAGCAGTAATACTCTCCAATCCTACCGAGCTTTCTTT
cdr3_aa: CASSNTLQSYRAFF

j_call: TRBJ2-5
clone_size: few
d_call: NA
v_call: TRBV2
cdr3_nt: TGTGCCAGCAGACAACGACCCGGGGGACAAGAGACCCAGTACTTC
cdr3_aa: CASRQRPGGQETQYF

j_call: TRBJ2-5
clone_size: few
d_call: NA
v_call: TRBV7-6
cdr3_nt: TGTGCCAGCGGCCTCGGGGGACCACAAGAGACCCAGTACTTC
cdr3_aa: CASGLGGPQETQYF

j_call: TRBJ1-1
clone_size: few
d_call: NA
v_call: TRBV20-1
cdr3_nt: TGCAGTGCTAACCGGGACGGTAACACTGAAGCTTTCTTT
cdr3_aa: CSANRDGNTEAFF

j_call: TRBJ2-1
clone_size: NA
d_call: TRBD2
v_call: TRBV7-6
cdr3_nt: TGTGCCAGCAGCTCTGTAGCGGGGTCGTACAATGAGCAGTTCTTC
cdr3_aa: CASSSVAGSYNEQFF

j_call: TRBJ2-2
clone_size: once
d_call: NA
v_call: TRBV6-2/TRBV6-3
cdr3_nt: TGTGCCAGCACGGGAACAGGGCCAACCGGGGAGCTGTTTTTT
cdr3_aa: CASTGTGPTGELFF

j_call: TRBJ1-4
clone_size: NA
d_call: NA
v_call: TRBV9
cdr3_nt: TGTGCCAGCAGCGTAGGAACCGACCGGGGCGAAAAACTGTTTTTT
cdr3_aa: CASSVGTDRGEKLFF

j_call: TRBJ1-2
clone_size: NA
d_call: TRBD1
v_call: TRBV5-5
cdr3_nt: TGTGCCAGCAGCCGCGGGACAGGGGAACAGGGCTATGGCTACACCTTC
cdr3_aa: CASSRGTGEQGYGYTF

j_call: TRBJ2-7
clone_size: NA
d_call: TRBD1
v_call: TRBV12-3/TRBV12-4
cdr3_nt: TGTGCCAGCTCGAGGACAGGGTTGATGGGCGAGCAGTACTTC
cdr3_aa: CASSRTGLMGEQYF